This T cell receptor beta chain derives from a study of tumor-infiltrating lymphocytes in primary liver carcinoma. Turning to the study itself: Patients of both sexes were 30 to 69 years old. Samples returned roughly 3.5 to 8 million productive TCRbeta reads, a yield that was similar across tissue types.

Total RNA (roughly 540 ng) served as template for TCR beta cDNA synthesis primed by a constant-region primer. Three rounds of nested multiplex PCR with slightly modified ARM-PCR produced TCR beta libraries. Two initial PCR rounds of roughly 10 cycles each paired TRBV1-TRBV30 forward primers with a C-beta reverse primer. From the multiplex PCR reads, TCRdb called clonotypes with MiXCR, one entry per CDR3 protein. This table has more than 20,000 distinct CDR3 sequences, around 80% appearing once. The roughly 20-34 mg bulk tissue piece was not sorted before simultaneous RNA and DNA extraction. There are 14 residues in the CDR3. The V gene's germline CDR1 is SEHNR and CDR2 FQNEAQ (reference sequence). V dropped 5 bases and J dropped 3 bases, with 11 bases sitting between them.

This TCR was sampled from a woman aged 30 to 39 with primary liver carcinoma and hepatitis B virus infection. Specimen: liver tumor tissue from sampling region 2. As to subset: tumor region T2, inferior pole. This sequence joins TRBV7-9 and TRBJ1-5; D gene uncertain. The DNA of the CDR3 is TGTGCCAGCAGCCCTCTGAAGAACAATCAGCCCCAGCATTTT. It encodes CASSPLKNNQPQHF.